This TCR beta chain comes out of a study of T cells in Graves' hyperthyroidism and ophthalmopathy. This clonotype was detected many times. Germline values: CDR1 MNHNS, CDR2 SASEGT. CDR3 length equals 13 residues. V lost 7 bases to trimming and J lost 4 bases, with 13 bases between them. The investigators amplified TCR beta CDR3 regions from RNA transcripts. Initially, a first-round RT-PCR of the TCR CDR3 employed the HTBI primer set. TCRdb redid the calling of the multiplex PCR reads with MiXCR, one entry per CDR3 protein. The sample holds about 600,000 distinct CDR3 sequences, approximately 14% seen once.

The receptor comes from a woman under 30 with Graves' ophthalmopathy. The genes are TRBV6-1 and TRBJ1-1, with a tentative D call TRBD1 (5 bases). The sequenced sample was blood. CDR3 region: CASTVVGATEAFF. The CDR3 coding sequence is TGTGCCAGCACGGTAGTAGGGGCCACTGAAGCTTTCTTT.